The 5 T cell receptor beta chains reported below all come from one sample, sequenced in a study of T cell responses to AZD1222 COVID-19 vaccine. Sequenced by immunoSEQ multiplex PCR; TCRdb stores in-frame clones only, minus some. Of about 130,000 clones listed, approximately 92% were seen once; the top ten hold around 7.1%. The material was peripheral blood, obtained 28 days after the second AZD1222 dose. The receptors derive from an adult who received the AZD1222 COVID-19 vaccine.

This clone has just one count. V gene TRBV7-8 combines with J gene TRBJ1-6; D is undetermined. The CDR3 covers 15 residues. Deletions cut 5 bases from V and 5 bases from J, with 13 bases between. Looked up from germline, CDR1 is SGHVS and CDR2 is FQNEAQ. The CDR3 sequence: CASSPPGRDNSPLHF. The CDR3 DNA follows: TGTGCCAGCAGCCCCCCTGGACGGGATAATTCACCCCTCCACTTT.

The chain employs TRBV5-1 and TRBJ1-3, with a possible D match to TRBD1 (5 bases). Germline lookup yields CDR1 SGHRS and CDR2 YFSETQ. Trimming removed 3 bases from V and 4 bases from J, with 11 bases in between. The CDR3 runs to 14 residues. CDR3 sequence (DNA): TGCGCCAGCAGCTGGGGGACGACCGGAAACACCATATATTTT. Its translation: CASSWGTTGNTIYF.

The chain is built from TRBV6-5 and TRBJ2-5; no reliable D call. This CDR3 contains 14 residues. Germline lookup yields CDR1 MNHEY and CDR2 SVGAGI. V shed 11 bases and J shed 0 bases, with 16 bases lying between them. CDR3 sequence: CAHEEFPNQETQYF. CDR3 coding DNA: TGTGCCCACGAAGAGTTCCCAAACCAAGAGACCCAGTACTTC.

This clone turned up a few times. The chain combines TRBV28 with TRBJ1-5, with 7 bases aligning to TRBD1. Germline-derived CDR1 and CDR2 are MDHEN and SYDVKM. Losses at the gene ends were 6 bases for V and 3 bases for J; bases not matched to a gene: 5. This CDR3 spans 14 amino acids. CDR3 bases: TGTGCCAGCAGAAAGACAGGGTACAATCAGCCCCAGCATTTT. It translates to CASRKTGYNQPQHF.

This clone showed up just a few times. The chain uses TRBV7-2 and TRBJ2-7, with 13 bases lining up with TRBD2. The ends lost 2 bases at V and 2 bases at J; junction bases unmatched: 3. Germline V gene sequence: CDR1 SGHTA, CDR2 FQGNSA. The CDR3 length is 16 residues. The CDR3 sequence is CASSLTSGGAPYEQYF. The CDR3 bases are TGTGCCAGCAGCTTAACTAGCGGGGGGGCCCCCTACGAGCAGTACTTC.